One and the same sample provided the 32 T cell receptor beta chains below, sequenced in a study of T cells in tumors after PD-1 blockade. Produced via immunoSEQ multiplex PCR; TCRdb's table is partial and in-frame only. The sample gives 13,000 to 15,000 clones, 55% to 70% of which show up once; roughly 30% is in the top ten. Material: tumor tissue, obtained after anti-PD-1 treatment. These receptors came from a human donor with cutaneous squamous cell carcinoma.

This clone was found once. The genes are TRBV11-3 and TRBJ1-1; a possible D gene is TRBD1 (5 bases). The CDR3 is 16 amino acids. Germline V CDR1 and CDR2: SGHNT, YENEEA. V was shortened by 0 bases and J by 0 bases, with 11 bases between the two germline ends. The CDR3 DNA reads as TGTGCCAGCAGCTTAGAGAGGGACCCCATGAACACTGAAGCTTTCTTT. It encodes CASSLERDPMNTEAFF.

A single count supports this clone. The chain combines TRBV3-1 (or the pseudogene TRBV3-2) with TRBJ1-5; TRBD1 is a possible D gene (6 bases). CDR1 is LGHDT, CDR2 YNNKEL, per germline (reference sequence). V dropped 1 base and J dropped 6 bases, with 13 bases sitting between them. CDR3 length: 15 residues. The CDR3 region is CASSQGSQGSQPQHF. CDR3 nucleotides: TGTGCCAGCAGCCAAGGCTCGCAGGGGAGTCAGCCCCAGCATTTT.

This rearrangement joins TRBV6-5 to TRBJ2-2; 7 nucleotides line up with TRBD1. Germline V gene lookup returns CDR1 MNHEY and CDR2 SVGAGI. CDR3 length: 16 amino acids. After removal of 2 bases from V and 7 bases from J, the junction contained 10 bases not matched to a gene. The CDR3 nucleotides are TGTGCCAGCAGTTACACAGAAGACAGGGTCGGCGGGGAGCTGTTTTTT. Its translation: CASSYTEDRVGGELFF.

The rearrangement uses TRBV3-1 (or the pseudogene TRBV3-2) and TRBJ1-1; perhaps TRBD1 as D (5 bases). Germline CDR1 LGHDT, CDR2 YNNKEL (reference sequence). CDR3 length equals 13 residues. The V gene lost 1 base and the J gene lost 10 bases, with 13 bases spanning the gap. CDR3 loop: CASSQGGRDPAFF. In DNA form, the CDR3 reads TGTGCCAGCAGCCAAGGGGGCAGGGATCCAGCTTTCTTT.

V and J are TRBV9 and TRBJ2-3, with D hard to call. The CDR3 covers 13 residues. Trimming shortened V by 2 bases and J by 2 bases, and 6 bases separated the two germline ends. Germline-derived CDR1 and CDR2 are SGDLS and YYNGEE. Written as DNA, the CDR3 is TGTGCCAGCAGCGTTCGATTCACAGATACGCAGTATTTT. Its protein product is CASSVRFTDTQYF.

The genes are TRBV5-4 and TRBJ2-5; D may be TRBD1 (7 bases). The CDR3 is 14 amino acids. The V gene's germline CDR1 is SGHNT and CDR2 YYREEE (reference sequence). V lost 4 bases, J lost 1 base, and 11 bases lay in between. The CDR3 sequence is CASSRRDSQETQYF. Here the CDR3 DNA reads TGTGCCAGCAGCAGGAGGGACAGCCAAGAGACCCAGTACTTC.

The chain joins TRBV2 to TRBJ2-2; 8 bases fit TRBD1. The CDR3 is made up of 14 amino acids. Germline CDR1 is SNHLY and CDR2 is FYNNEI. Trimming cost V 4 bases and J 5 bases; bases outside gene matches: 3. The CDR3: CASSGQGRTGELFF. The CDR3 DNA sequence: TGTGCCAGCAGTGGACAGGGGAGAACCGGGGAGCTGTTTTTT.

This chain joins TRBV28 and TRBJ2-3; TRBD2 matches 10 bases. The germline CDR1 and CDR2 sequences are MDHEN and SYDVKM. The CDR3 covers 15 residues. Unmatched junction bases numbered 3, after V lost 3 bases and J lost 3 bases. In nucleotides, the CDR3 is TGTGCCAGCAGTTTCCTTAGCGGGAGGACAGATACGCAGTATTTT. Amino acid sequence: CASSFLSGRTDTQYF.

This clone showed up just once. The chain carries TRBV6-6 and TRBJ1-1; TRBD1 matches at 8 bases. After removal of 5 bases from V and 5 bases from J, the junction contained 10 bases not matched to a gene. The CDR3 runs to 15 residues. Germline-derived CDR1 and CDR2 are MNHNY and SVGAGI (reference sequence). CDR3 DNA: TGTGCCAGCAGTGAGCCCCAGGGGGCACGGACTGAAGCTTTCTTT. It encodes CASSEPQGARTEAFF.

This clone is termed medium-sized. The gene calls are TRBV28 and TRBJ2-1, with D hard to call. Germline V gene sequence: CDR1 MDHEN, CDR2 SYDVKM. This CDR3 is 16 amino acids long. V was shortened by 3 bases and J by 5 bases, with 17 bases between the two germline ends. The CDR3 DNA sequence: TGTGCCAGCAGTTTCAGTCCCCCCGCCCGTGACAATGAGCAGTTCTTC. Its protein is CASSFSPPARDNEQFF.

J is TRBJ2-3 and V is TRBV7-2, with TRBD2 matching 9 bases. Germline V gives CDR1 SGHTA, CDR2 FQGNSA. Unmatched junction bases numbered 9, after V lost 5 bases and J lost 0 bases. The CDR3 contains 17 residues. CDR3 sequence reads: CASSQIRLAESTDTQYF. In DNA, the CDR3 is TGTGCCAGCAGCCAGATCCGACTAGCGGAGAGCACAGATACGCAGTATTTT.

V is TRBV27 and J is TRBJ2-5, with 8 bases identical to TRBD2. V shed 2 bases, J shed 2 bases, and the junction held 7 bases outside the gene matches. The CDR3 spans 16 residues. CDR1 MNHEY and CDR2 SMNVEV come from the germline V gene (reference sequence). The CDR3 DNA reads TGTGCCAGCAGTTTAGCGGGGGGCTTCAGTCAAGAGACCCAGTACTTC. Its protein is CASSLAGGFSQETQYF.

This clone has just a few counts. The chain recombines TRBV27 with TRBJ2-2; 8 bases are a match to TRBD2. The CDR3 runs 16 residues. V was pared by 2 bases and J by 4 bases, with 6 bases of the junction left unmatched. Germline assignment: CDR1 MNHEY and CDR2 SMNVEV (reference sequence). The CDR3 nucleotides read TGTGCCAGCAGTTTAGACTTCGGGGGGGCCACCGGGGAGCTGTTTTTT. Its translation: CASSLDFGGATGELFF.

The genes are TRBV6-6 and TRBJ1-5; the D gene is possibly TRBD1 (6 bases). This CDR3 contains 14 residues. Looked up from germline, CDR1 is MNHNY and CDR2 is SVGAGI (reference sequence). V lost 6 bases, J lost 5 bases, and 14 bases lay in between. In nucleotides, the CDR3 is TGTGCCAGCAGCCGGGTTGGGGGCGATCAGCCCCAGCATTTT. Translating gives CASSRVGGDQPQHF.

The chain has TRBV5-4 and TRBJ2-1; 7 bases align to TRBD1. V gave up 0 bases and J gave up 6 bases; unmatched junction bases: 3. CDR1 SGHNT and CDR2 YYREEE come from the germline V gene (reference sequence). The length of the CDR3 is 14 residues. The DNA for the CDR3 is TGTGCCAGCAGCTTGGGAGACAGGGCCAATGAGCAGTTCTTC. It is translated as CASSLGDRANEQFF. The full variable domain, completed using reference TRBV5-4 and TRBJ2-1, is ETGVTQSPTHLIKTRGQQVTLRCSSQSGHNTVSWYQQALGQGPQFIFQYYREEENGRGNFPPRFSGLQFPNYSSELNVNALELDDSALYLCASSLGDRANEQFFGPGTRLTVL.

This clone has just a few counts. The chain is built from TRBV30 and TRBJ2-1, with TRBD1 matching 11 bases. This CDR3 spans 15 amino acids. Per the germline V gene, CDR1 is GTSNPN and CDR2 is SVGIG (reference sequence). The ends lost 4 bases at V and 2 bases at J; junction bases unmatched: 4. CDR3 DNA: TGTGCCTGGACTCTGGGACAGGGGGCCTACAATGAGCAGTTCTTC. Amino acid sequence: CAWTLGQGAYNEQFF.

The V call is TRBV15, the J call TRBJ1-6; TRBD1 might be the D (6 bases). CDR3 length equals 15 residues. Germline CDR1 LNHNV, CDR2 YYDKDF (reference sequence). V was shortened by 0 bases and J by 7 bases, with 10 bases between the two germline ends. Here the CDR3 reads CATSRDRQGNSPLHF. CDR3 DNA: TGTGCCACCAGCAGAGATCGTCAGGGGAATTCACCCCTCCACTTT.

V gene TRBV19 combines with J gene TRBJ2-1; 11 bases are shared with TRBD2. V shed 3 bases and J 0 bases; nucleotides not matched to a gene: 10. The CDR3 spans 19 residues. Germline CDR1 reads LNHDA; CDR2 reads SQIVND (reference sequence). The CDR3 coding sequence is TGTGCCAGTAGTATTAGACTAGCGGGGACGGTAAGCTCCTACAATGAGCAGTTCTTC. Translating it yields CASSIRLAGTVSSYNEQFF. Combining the CDR3 with reference TRBV19 and TRBJ2-1 gives the whole variable domain DGGITQSPKYLFRKEGQNVTLSCEQNLNHDAMYWYRQDPGQGLRLIYYSQIVNDFQKGDIAEGYSVSREKKESFPLTVTSAQKNPTAFYLCASSIRLAGTVSSYNEQFFGPGTRLTVL.

The chain recombines TRBV6-1 with TRBJ1-1; TRBD1 matches at 9 bases. V lost 3 bases and J lost 5; bases outside the gene matches: 4. The CDR3 is made up of 14 amino acids. The germline V gene has CDR1 MNHNS and CDR2 SASEGT. For the CDR3, the DNA is TGTGCCAGCAGTGACCGGACAGGGGTGACTGAAGCTTTCTTT. Translating gives CASSDRTGVTEAFF.

The chain has TRBV28 and TRBJ1-2, with 7 positions matching TRBD1. The CDR3 is 15 residues long. Germline V gene lookup returns CDR1 MDHEN and CDR2 SYDVKM. Trimming cost V 5 bases and J 2 bases; bases outside gene matches: 8. The CDR3 sequence is CASSGQANRNYGYTF. In DNA form, the CDR3 reads TGTGCCAGCAGTGGACAGGCCAACCGCAACTATGGCTACACCTTC.

V gene TRBV28 combines with J gene TRBJ1-2; D gene uncertain. Germline CDR1 is MDHEN and CDR2 is SYDVKM. The CDR3 runs 14 residues. V lost 8 bases to trimming and J lost 0 bases, with 13 bases between them. The chain's CDR3 is CASRSGHSNYGYTF. Here the CDR3 DNA reads TGTGCCAGCCGCTCGGGTCACTCTAACTATGGCTACACCTTC.

The J gene is TRBJ1-2, the V gene TRBV9; maybe TRBD1 (6 bases). Germline V gene sequence: CDR1 SGDLS, CDR2 YYNGEE. V was trimmed by 3 bases and J by 2 bases, leaving 14 bases between them. The CDR3 consists of 15 residues. This CDR3 is CASSASIGQNYGYTF. The CDR3 nucleotides are TGTGCCAGCAGCGCTTCGATCGGACAGAACTATGGCTACACCTTC.

V gene TRBV20-1 combines with J gene TRBJ2-1, with D possibly being TRBD2 (5 bases). The V end lost 3 bases, the J end lost 6 bases, and 15 bases lay between the germline ends. Germline-derived CDR1 and CDR2 are DFQATT and SNEGSKA (reference sequence). CDR3 length: 14 amino acids. DNA for the CDR3: TGCAGTGCTAGTACCGGCGCGGGTACCAATGAGCAGTTCTTC. This gives the protein CSASTGAGTNEQFF.

The genes are TRBV7-2 and TRBJ2-7; a weak D match, TRBD1 (6 bases). CDR1 and CDR2 from the germline V gene are SGHTA and FQGNSA. The V gene lost 5 bases and the J gene lost 7 bases, with 18 bases spanning the gap. This CDR3 is built from 14 residues. CDR3 protein: CASSGDRGRGEQYF. Written as DNA, the CDR3 is TGTGCCAGCAGCGGGGACCGAGGTAGGGGGGAGCAGTACTTC.

The rearrangement uses TRBV18 and TRBJ2-1; D is unclear. Germline-derived CDR1 and CDR2 are KGHSH and LQKENI. Trimming shortened V by 5 bases and J by 5 bases, and 7 bases separated the two germline ends. The length of the CDR3 is 12 residues. This CDR3 is CASSSQNNEQFF. CDR3 DNA sequence: TGTGCCAGCTCATCTCAGAACAATGAGCAGTTCTTC.

DNA of the CDR3: TGTGCCAGCAGCCCGCAGAGCGGCCGGGAGACCCAGTACTTC. Its protein product is CASSPQSGRETQYF. The chain recombines TRBV7-2 with TRBJ2-5, with D possibly TRBD2 on 5 matching bases. CDR3 size: 14 residues. V was shortened by 5 bases and J by 5 bases, with 15 bases between the two germline ends. CDR1 is SGHTA, CDR2 FQGNSA, per germline.

The rearrangement joins TRBV30 to TRBJ2-1; 10 bases fit TRBD2. V shed 3 bases, J shed 1 base, and the junction held 18 bases outside the gene matches. The CDR3 sequence is 20 residues long. CDR1 and CDR2 from the germline V gene are GTSNPN and SVGIG (reference sequence). The CDR3 DNA reads as TGTGCCTGGAGGTCCCGCCAGCGGGAGGGCCAGGTAAGGTCCTACAATGAGCAGTTCTTC. It encodes CAWRSRQREGQVRSYNEQFF.

This clone was detected a few times. The chain has TRBV7-2 and TRBJ2-1; D not resolved. The CDR3 runs 15 residues. Germline CDR1 reads SGHTA; CDR2 reads FQGNSA. Trimming shortened V by 1 base and J by 7 bases, and 14 bases separated the two germline ends. The CDR3 DNA reads as TGTGCCAGCAGCTTAGATCGAATGATGGGGAATGAGCAGTTCTTC. It yields the protein CASSLDRMMGNEQFF. The full variable domain, its missing parts supplied by reference TRBV7-2 and TRBJ2-1, is GAGVSQSPSNKVTEKGKDVELRCDPISGHTALYWYRQSLGQGLEFLIYFQGNSAPDKSGLPSDRFSAERTGGSVSTLTIQRTQQEDSAVYLCASSLDRMMGNEQFFGPGTRLTVL.

This clone showed up just a few times. The V and J genes are TRBV7-9 and TRBJ1-5, with 7 bases that match TRBD1. The CDR3 runs 15 residues. The germline gives CDR1 SEHNR, CDR2 FQNEAQ (reference sequence). Losses at the gene ends were 0 bases for V and 4 bases for J; bases not matched to a gene: 3. Written as DNA, the CDR3 is TGTGCCAGCAGCTTAGCCGGGACAGTTAATCAGCCCCAGCATTTT. Protein: CASSLAGTVNQPQHF.

This clone was recorded a few times. The chain employs TRBV12-5 and TRBJ2-1; 12 bases map to TRBD2. This CDR3 has 15 amino acids. Germline CDR1 and CDR2: LGHNT and FRNRAP. The V gene end was trimmed by 6 bases and the J gene end by 9 bases; junction bases not matched to a gene: 9. This chain's CDR3 is CASGRGLAGYGEQFF. CDR3 in DNA: TGTGCTAGTGGACGGGGACTAGCGGGTTACGGTGAGCAGTTCTTC.

This chain uses TRBV12-3 or TRBV12-4 with TRBJ2-2; no clear D gene. The CDR3 totals 12 residues. Trimming removed 6 bases from V and 3 bases from J, with 5 bases in between. CDR3 bases: TGTGCCAGCAGACCCGACACCGGGGAGCTGTTTTTT. It codes for CASRPDTGELFF.

The V and J genes are TRBV18 and TRBJ1-3; no reliable D call. V dropped 8 bases and J dropped 4 bases, with 12 bases sitting between them. This CDR3 region has 13 residues. Germline lookup yields CDR1 KGHSH and CDR2 LQKENI. The CDR3 sequence is CASHSNSGNTIYF. The CDR3 DNA is TGTGCCAGCCACAGTAATTCAGGAAACACCATATATTTT.